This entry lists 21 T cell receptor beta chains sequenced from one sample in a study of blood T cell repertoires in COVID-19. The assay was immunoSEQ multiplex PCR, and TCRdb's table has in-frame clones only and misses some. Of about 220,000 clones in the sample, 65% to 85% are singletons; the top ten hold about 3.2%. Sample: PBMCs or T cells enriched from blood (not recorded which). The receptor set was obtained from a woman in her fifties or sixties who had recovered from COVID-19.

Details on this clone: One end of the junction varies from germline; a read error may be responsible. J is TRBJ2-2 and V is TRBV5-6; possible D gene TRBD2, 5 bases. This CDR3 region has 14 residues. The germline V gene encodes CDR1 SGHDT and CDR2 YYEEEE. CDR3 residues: CASSLGGNAGELFF. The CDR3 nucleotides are TGTGCCAGCAGCTTGGGAGGGAACGCCGGGGAGCTGTTTTTT. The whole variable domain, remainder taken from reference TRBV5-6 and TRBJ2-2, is DAGVTQSPTHLIKTRGQQVTLRCSPKSGHDTVSWYQQALGQGPQFIFQYYEEEERQRGNFPDRFSGHQFPNYSSELNVNALLLGDSALYLCASSLGGNAGELFFGEGSRLTVL.

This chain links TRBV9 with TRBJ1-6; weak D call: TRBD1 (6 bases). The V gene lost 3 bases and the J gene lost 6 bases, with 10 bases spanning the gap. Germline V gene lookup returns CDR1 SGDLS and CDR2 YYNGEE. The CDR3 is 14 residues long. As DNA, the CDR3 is TGTGCCAGCAGCGCTCAGGGGTCTAATTCACCCCTCCACTTT. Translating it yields CASSAQGSNSPLHF.

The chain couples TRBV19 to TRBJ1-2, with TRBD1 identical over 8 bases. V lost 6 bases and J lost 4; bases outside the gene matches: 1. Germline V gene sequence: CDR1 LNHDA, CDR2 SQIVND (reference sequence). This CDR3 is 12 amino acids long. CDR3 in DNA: TGTGCCAGTAGGGACAGGGTCTATGGCTACACCTTC. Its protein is CASRDRVYGYTF.

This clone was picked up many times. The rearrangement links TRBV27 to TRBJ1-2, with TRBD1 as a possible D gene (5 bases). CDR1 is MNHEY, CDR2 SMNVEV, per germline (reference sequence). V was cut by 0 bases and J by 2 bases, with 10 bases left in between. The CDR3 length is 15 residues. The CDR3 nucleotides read TGTGCCAGCAGTTTATCTAAGGGGAGGAACTATGGCTACACCTTC. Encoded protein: CASSLSKGRNYGYTF.

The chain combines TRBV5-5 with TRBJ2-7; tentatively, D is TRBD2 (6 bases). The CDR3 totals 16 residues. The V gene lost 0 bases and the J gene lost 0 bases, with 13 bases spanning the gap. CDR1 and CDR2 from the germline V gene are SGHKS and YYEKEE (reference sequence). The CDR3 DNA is TGTGCCAGCAGCTTGGGCCCGGGACTTACCTCCTACGAGCAGTACTTC. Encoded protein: CASSLGPGLTSYEQYF.

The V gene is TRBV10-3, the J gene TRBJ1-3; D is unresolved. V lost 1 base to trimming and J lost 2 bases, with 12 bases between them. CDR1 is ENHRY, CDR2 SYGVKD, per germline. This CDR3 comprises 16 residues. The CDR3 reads CAISEFTVSTGNTIYF. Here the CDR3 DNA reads TGTGCCATCAGTGAGTTCACAGTCAGCACTGGAAACACCATATATTTT.

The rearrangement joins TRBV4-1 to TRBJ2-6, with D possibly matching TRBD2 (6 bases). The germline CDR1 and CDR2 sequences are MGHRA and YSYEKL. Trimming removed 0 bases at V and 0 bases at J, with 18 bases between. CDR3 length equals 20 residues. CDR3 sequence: CASSQDHPGGESSGANVLTF. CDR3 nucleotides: TGCGCCAGCAGCCAAGATCACCCGGGCGGGGAGTCCTCTGGGGCCAACGTCCTGACTTTC.

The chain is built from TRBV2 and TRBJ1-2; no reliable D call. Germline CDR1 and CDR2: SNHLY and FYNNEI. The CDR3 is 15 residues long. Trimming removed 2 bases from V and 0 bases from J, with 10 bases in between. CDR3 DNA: TGTGCCAGCAGTGAACTCCAGATTACTAACTATGGCTACACCTTC. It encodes CASSELQITNYGYTF. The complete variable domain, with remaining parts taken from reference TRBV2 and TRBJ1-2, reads EPEVTQTPSHQVTQMGQEVILRCVPISNHLYFYWYRQILGQKVEFLVSFYNNEISEKSEIFDDQFSVERPDGSNFTLKIRSTKLEDSAMYFCASSELQITNYGYTFGSGTRLTVV.

The CDR3: CSAGQFNEKLFF. The DNA of the CDR3 is TGCAGCGCCGGACAGTTTAATGAAAAACTGTTTTTT. The chain employs TRBV29-1 and TRBJ1-4; D may be TRBD1 (6 bases). The CDR3 extends over 12 amino acids. The V end was cut by 7 bases, the J end by 4 bases, with 10 bases between. Germline V CDR1 and CDR2: SQVTM, ANQGSEA.

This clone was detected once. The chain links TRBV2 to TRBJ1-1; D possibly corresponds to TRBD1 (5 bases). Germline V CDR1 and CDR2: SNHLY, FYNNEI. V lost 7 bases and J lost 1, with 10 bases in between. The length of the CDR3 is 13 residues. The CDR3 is CASNRQTNTEAFF. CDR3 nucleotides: TGTGCCAGCAATAGACAGACGAACACTGAAGCTTTCTTT.

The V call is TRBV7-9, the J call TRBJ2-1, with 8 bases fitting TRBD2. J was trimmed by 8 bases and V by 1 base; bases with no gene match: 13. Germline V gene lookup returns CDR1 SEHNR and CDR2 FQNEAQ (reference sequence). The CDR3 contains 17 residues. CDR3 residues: CASSLGASGSLNDEQFF. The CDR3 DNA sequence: TGTGCCAGCAGCTTAGGGGCTAGCGGGTCGTTAAACGATGAGCAGTTCTTC. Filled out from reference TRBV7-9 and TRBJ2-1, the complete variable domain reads DTGVSQNPRHKITKRGQNVTFRCDPISEHNRLYWYRQTLGQGPEFLTYFQNEAQLEKSRLLSDRFSAERPKGSFSTLEIQRTEQGDSAMYLCASSLGASGSLNDEQFFGPGTRLTVL.

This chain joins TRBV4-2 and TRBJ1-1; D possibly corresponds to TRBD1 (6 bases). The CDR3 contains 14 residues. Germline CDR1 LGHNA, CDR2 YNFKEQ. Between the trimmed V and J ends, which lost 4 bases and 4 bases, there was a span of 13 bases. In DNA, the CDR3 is TGTGCCAGCAGCCCCCTGGACAGAGGCACTGAAGCTTTCTTT. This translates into CASSPLDRGTEAFF.

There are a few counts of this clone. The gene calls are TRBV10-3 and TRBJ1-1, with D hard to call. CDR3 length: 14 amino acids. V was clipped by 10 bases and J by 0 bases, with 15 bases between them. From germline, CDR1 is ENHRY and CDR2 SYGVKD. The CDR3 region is CATRVGSLNTEAFF. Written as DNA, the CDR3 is TGTGCCACCCGGGTCGGCAGCTTGAACACTGAAGCTTTCTTT.

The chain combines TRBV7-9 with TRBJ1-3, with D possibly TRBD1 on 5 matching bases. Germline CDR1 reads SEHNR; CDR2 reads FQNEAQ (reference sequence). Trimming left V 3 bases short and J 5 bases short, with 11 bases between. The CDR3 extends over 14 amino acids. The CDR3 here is CASSFEAGRNTIYF. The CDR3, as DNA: TGTGCCAGCAGCTTCGAGGCAGGGAGAAACACCATATATTTT.

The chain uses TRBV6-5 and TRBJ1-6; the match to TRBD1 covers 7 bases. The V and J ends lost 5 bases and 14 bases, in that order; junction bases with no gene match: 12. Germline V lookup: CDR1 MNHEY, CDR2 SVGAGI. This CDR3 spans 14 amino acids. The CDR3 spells CASSRDSLIRSLHF. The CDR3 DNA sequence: TGTGCCAGCAGTAGGGACAGTCTAATTCGGTCCCTCCACTTT.

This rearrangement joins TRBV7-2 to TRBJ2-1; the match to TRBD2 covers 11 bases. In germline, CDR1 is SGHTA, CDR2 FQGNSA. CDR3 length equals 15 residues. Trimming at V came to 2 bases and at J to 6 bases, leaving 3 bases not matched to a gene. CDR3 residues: CASSLLLAGGNEQFF. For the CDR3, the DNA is TGTGCCAGCAGCTTACTGCTAGCGGGGGGCAATGAGCAGTTCTTC.

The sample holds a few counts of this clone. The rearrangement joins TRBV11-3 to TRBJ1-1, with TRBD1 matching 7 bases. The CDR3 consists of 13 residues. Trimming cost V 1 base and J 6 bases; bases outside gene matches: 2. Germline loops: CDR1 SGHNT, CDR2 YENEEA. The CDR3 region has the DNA TGTGCCAGCAGCTTAGTAACAGGGGCTGAAGCTTTCTTT. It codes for CASSLVTGAEAFF.

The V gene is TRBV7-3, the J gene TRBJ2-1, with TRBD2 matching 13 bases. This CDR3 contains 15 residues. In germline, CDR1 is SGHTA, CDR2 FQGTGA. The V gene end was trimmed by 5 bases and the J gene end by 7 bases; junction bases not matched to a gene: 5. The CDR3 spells CASSKLAGGPNEQFF. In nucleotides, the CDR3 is TGTGCCAGCAGCAAACTAGCGGGGGGGCCAAATGAGCAGTTCTTC.

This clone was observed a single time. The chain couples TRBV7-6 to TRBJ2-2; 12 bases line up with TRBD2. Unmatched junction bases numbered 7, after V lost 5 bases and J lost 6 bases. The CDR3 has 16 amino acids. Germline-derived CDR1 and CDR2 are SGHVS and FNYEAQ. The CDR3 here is CASSGPLAGGPGELFF. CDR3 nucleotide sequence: TGTGCCAGCAGCGGGCCGCTAGCGGGAGGGCCCGGGGAGCTGTTTTTT. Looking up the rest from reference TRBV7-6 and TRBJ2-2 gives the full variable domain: GAGVSQSPRYKVTKRGQDVALRCDPISGHVSLYWYRQALGQGPEFLTYFNYEAQQDKSGLPNDRFSAERPEGSISTLTIQRTEQRDSAMYRCASSGPLAGGPGELFFGEGSRLTVL.

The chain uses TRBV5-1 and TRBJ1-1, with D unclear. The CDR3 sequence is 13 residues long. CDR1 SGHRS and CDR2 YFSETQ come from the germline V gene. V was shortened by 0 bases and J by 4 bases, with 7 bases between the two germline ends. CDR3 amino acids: CASSLERGTEAFF. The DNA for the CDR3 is TGCGCCAGCAGCTTGGAACGGGGCACTGAAGCTTTCTTT.

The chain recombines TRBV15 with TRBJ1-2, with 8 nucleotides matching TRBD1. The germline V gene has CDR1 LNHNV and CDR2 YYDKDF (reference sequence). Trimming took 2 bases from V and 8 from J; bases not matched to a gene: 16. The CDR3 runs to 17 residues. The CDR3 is CATSRSPGQDNLQGYTF. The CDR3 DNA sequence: TGTGCCACCAGCAGATCCCCGGGACAGGACAACCTCCAGGGCTACACCTTC. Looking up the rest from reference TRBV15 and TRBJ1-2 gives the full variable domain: DAMVIQNPRYQVTQFGKPVTLSCSQTLNHNVMYWYQQKSSQAPKLLFHYYDKDFNNEADTPDNFQSRRPNTSFCFLDIRSPGLGDTAMYLCATSRSPGQDNLQGYTFGSGTRLTVV.